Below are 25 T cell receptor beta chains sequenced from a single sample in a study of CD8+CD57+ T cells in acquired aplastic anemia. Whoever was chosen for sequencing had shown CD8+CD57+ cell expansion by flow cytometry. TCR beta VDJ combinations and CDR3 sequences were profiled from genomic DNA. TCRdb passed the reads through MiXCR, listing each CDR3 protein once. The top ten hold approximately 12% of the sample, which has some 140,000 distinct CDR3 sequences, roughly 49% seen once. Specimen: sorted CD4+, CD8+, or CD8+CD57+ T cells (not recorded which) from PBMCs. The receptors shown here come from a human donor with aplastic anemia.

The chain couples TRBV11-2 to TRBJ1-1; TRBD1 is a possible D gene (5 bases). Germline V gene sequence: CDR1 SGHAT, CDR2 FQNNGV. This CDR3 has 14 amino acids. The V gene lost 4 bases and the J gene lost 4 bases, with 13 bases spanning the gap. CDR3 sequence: CASSSSMGVTEAFF. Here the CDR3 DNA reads TGTGCCAGCAGCTCGAGTATGGGGGTCACTGAAGCTTTCTTT.

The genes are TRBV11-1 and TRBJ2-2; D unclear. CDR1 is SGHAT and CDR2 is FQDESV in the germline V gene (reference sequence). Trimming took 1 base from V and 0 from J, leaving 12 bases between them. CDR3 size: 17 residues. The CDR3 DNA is TGTGCCAGCAGCTTAGAGGTTCACGGAGCGAACACCGGGGAGCTGTTTTTT. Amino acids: CASSLEVHGANTGELFF.

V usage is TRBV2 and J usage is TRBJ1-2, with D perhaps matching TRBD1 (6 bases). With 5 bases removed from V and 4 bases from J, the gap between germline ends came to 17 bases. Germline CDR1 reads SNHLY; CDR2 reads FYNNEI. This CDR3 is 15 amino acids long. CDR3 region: CASSKEGGQSYGYTF. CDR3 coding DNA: TGTGCCAGCAGTAAAGAGGGGGGCCAGAGCTATGGCTACACCTTC.

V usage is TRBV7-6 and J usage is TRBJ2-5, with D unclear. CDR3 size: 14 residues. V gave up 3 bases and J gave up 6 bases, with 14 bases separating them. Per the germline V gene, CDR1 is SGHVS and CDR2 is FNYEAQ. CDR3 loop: CASSFPYLSQTQYF. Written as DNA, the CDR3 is TGTGCCAGCAGCTTTCCTTATCTAAGCCAGACCCAGTACTTC. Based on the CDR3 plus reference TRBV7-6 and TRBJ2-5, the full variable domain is GAGVSQSPRYKVTKRGQDVALRCDPISGHVSLYWYRQALGQGPEFLTYFNYEAQQDKSGLPNDRFSAERPEGSISTLTIQRTEQRDSAMYRCASSFPYLSQTQYFGPGTRLLVL.

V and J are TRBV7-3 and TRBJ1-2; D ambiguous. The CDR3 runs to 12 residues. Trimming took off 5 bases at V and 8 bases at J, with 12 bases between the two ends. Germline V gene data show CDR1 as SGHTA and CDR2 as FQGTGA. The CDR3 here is CASSLSMGGYTF. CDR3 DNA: TGTGCCAGCAGCCTTTCAATGGGCGGCTACACCTTC.

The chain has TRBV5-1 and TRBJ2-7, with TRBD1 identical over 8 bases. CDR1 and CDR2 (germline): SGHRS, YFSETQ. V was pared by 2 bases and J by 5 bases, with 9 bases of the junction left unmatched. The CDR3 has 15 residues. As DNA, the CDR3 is TGCGCCAGCAGCTTTACAACAGGGGGACGGGACGAGCAGTACTTC. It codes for CASSFTTGGRDEQYF.

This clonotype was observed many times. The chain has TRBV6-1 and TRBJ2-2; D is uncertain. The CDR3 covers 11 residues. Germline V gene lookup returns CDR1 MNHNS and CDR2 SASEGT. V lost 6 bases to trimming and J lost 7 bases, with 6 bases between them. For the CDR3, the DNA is TGTGCCAGCAGGGATTACGGGGAGCTGTTTTTT. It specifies CASRDYGELFF.

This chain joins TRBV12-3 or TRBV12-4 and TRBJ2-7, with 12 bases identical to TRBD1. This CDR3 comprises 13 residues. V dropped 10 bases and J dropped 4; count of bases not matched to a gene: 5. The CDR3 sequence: CAIRDRGLYEQYF. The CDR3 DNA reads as TGTGCCATTCGGGACAGGGGGCTATACGAGCAGTACTTC.

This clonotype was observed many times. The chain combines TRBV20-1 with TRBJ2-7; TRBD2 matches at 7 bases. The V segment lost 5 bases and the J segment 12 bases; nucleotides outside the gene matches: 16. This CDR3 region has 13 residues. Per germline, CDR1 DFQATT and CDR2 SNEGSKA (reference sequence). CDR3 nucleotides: TGCAGTGCTCATATCGGGGAGGGGACCTTCATGTACTTC. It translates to CSAHIGEGTFMYF.

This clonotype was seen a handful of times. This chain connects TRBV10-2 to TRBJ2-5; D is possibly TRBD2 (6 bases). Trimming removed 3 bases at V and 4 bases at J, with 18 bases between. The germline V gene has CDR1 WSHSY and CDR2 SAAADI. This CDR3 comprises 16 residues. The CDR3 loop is CASSDPRDWRGETQYF. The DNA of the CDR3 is TGCGCCAGCAGTGACCCCCGGGACTGGCGTGGAGAGACCCAGTACTTC.

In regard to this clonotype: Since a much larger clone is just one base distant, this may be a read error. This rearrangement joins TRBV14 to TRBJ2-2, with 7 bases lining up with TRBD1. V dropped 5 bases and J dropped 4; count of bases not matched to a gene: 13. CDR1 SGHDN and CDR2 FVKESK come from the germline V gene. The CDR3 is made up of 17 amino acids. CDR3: CASSSWDSTPSTGELFF. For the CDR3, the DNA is TGTGCCAGCAGCTCCTGGGACAGTACCCCGAGCACCGGGGAGCTGTTTTTT.

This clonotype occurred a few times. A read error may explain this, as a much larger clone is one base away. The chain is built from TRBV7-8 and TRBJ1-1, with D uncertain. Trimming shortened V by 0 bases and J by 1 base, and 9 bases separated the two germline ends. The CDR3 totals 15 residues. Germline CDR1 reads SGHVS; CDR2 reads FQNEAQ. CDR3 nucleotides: TGTGCCAGCAGCTTAGCAGAGGCCTCGAACACTGAAGCTTTCTTT. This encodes CASSLAEASNTEAFF.

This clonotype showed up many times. The CDR3 sequence: CASSPGLNIYEQYF. DNA of the CDR3: TGCGCCAGCAGCCCCGGCCTAAATATCTACGAGCAGTACTTC. The chain combines TRBV5-1 with TRBJ2-7, with D unresolved. Germline-derived CDR1 and CDR2 are SGHRS and YFSETQ. The CDR3 totals 14 residues. V shed 4 bases and J shed 3 bases, with 14 bases lying between them.

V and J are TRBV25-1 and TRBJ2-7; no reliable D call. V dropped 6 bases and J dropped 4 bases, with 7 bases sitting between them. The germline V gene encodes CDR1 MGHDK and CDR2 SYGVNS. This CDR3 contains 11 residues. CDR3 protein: CASSSIYEQYF. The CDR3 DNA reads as TGTGCCAGCAGCTCGATTTACGAGCAGTACTTC.

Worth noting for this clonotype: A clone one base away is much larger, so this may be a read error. As DNA, the CDR3 is TGCAGGGGGGGGACCTGGGGGGCCAGGGAGCTGTTTTTT. Its translation: CRGGTWGARELFF. The chain is built from TRBV20-1 and TRBJ2-2, with D possibly TRBD2 on 7 matching bases. The CDR3 sequence is 13 residues long. Germline CDR1 is DFQATT and CDR2 is SNEGSKA (reference sequence).

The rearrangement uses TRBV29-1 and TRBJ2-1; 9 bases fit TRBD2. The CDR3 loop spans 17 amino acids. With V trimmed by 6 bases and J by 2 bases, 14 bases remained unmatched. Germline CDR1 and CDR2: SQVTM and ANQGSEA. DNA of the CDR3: TGCAGCGTCGCAGGGGCGTCTAGCGGGGTAACCTACAATGAGCAGTTCTTC. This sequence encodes CSVAGASSGVTYNEQFF.

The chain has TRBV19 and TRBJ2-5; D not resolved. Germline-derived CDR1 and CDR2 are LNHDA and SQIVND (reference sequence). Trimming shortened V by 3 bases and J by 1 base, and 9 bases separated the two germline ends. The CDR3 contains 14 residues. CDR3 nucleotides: TGTGCCAGTAGTATGCGCAGAACCCAAGAGACCCAGTACTTC. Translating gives CASSMRRTQETQYF.

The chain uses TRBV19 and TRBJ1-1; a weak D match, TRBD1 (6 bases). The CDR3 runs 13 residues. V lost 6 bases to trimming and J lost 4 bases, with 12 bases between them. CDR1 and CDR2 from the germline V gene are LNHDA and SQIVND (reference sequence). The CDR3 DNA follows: TGTGCCAGTAGGAACAGGGTATCCACTGAAGCTTTCTTT. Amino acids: CASRNRVSTEAFF.

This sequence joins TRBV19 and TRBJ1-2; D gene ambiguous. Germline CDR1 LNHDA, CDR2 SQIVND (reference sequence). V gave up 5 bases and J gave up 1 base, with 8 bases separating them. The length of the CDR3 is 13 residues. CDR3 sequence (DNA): TGTGCCAGTAGTCGGGAGTTTAACTATGGCTACACCTTC. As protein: CASSREFNYGYTF. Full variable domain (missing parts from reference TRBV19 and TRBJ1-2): DGGITQSPKYLFRKEGQNVTLSCEQNLNHDAMYWYRQDPGQGLRLIYYSQIVNDFQKGDIAEGYSVSREKKESFPLTVTSAQKNPTAFYLCASSREFNYGYTFGSGTRLTVV.

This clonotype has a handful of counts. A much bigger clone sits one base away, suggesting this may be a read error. The CDR3: CASSYGRVDEQYF. The CDR3 DNA reads TGTGCCAGCAGTTACGGCAGGGTTGACGAGCAGTACTTC. V gene TRBV6-5 combines with J gene TRBJ2-7; weak D call: TRBD1 (5 bases). CDR3 length equals 13 residues. V was shortened by 2 bases and J by 5 bases, with 10 bases between the two germline ends. Germline lookup yields CDR1 MNHEY and CDR2 SVGAGI.

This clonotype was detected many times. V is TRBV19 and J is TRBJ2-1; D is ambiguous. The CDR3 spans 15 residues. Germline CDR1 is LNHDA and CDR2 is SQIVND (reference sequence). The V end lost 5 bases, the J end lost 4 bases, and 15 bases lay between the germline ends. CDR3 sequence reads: CASSHAAVGYNEQFF. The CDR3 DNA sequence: TGTGCCAGTAGTCACGCGGCGGTGGGATACAATGAGCAGTTCTTC.

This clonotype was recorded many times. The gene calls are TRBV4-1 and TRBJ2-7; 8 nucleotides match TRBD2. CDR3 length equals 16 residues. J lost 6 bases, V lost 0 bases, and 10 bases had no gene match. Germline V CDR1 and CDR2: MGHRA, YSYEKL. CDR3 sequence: CASSQDRTGGRAEQYF. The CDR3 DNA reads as TGCGCCAGCAGCCAAGATCGGACGGGGGGGCGGGCCGAGCAGTACTTC.

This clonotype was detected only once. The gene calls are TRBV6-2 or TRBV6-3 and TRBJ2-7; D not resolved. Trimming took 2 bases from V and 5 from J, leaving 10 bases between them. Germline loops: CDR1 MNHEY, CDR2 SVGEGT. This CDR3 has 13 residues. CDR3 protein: CASSYLIPNEQYF. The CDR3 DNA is TGTGCCAGCAGTTACCTCATACCCAACGAGCAGTACTTC.

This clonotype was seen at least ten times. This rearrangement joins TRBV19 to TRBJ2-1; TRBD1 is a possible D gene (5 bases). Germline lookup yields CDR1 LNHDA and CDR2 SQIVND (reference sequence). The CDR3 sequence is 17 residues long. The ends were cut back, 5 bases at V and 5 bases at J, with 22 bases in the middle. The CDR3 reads CASSQFDWGSRNNEQFF. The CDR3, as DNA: TGTGCCAGTAGTCAGTTCGACTGGGGCTCCCGGAACAATGAGCAGTTCTTC.

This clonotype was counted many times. DNA of the CDR3: TGCAGTGCTACCCCTCTAGCGGGCGACAACGAGCAGTACTTC. Protein product: CSATPLAGDNEQYF. The V and J genes are TRBV20-1 and TRBJ2-7; 8 positions match TRBD2. CDR1 is DFQATT and CDR2 is SNEGSKA in the germline V gene (reference sequence). The length of the CDR3 is 14 residues. Trimming took 4 bases from V and 5 from J; bases not matched to a gene: 10.